This T cell receptor (beta chain) was identified in a study of blood T cell repertoires in COVID-19. Enrollees, 18 to 89 years old, lived in approximately 24 US areas. Cohorts were determined from participant-reported clinical history. Germline-derived CDR1 and CDR2 are MNHEY and SVGAGI. V lost 2 bases and J 7 bases, leaving 14 bases between the germline ends. This CDR3 is built from 15 residues. Per the original data handling: From reference gene primer amplification, estimates of nucleated cell counts were derived. TCRdb keeps only in-frame clones here, not all; method: immunoSEQ multiplex PCR. V, J and clone size are those of that table, while D and trimming were read from the DNA. The data hold 320,000 or so clones, with roughly nine tenths observed a single time.

Sequenced sample: PBMCs or T cells enriched from blood (not recorded which). This rearrangement joins TRBV6-5 to TRBJ1-4; possible D gene TRBD1, 6 bases. This receptor was identified in a woman aged 25 to 39 who had recovered from COVID-19. The CDR3 DNA reads TGTGCCAGCAGTTACGGTTGGGGGCCGGGTGAAAAACTGTTTTTT. Residues: CASSYGWGPGEKLFF.